This is a list of T cell receptor beta chains from one sample in a study of post-analysis software for immune sequencing data. TCRdb called the PCR reads again in MiXCR, with one record for every CDR3 protein. The sample consists of some 690,000 distinct CDR3 sequences, 25% to 30% of them appearing once. Sequencing was carried out using blood. All receptors derive from a girl aged 10 to 17 with multiple sclerosis. Each CDR3 is given with its conserved first and last residue. A D gene is named only where the DNA matches it firmly. Part of the rows lack a size; the others show once, few, many or a class for expanded clones.

d_gene: NA; j_gene: TRBJ2-7; abundance: NA; v_gene: TRBV20-1; CDR3aa: CSASPGLLSRSEQYF; CDR3nt: TGCAGTGCTAGCCCGGGTCTCCTGTCCCGCTCCGAGCAGTACTTC
d_gene: TRBD1; j_gene: TRBJ1-1; abundance: few; v_gene: TRBV9; CDR3aa: CASSAGQGDTEAFF; CDR3nt: TGTGCCAGCAGCGCCGGACAGGGAGATACTGAAGCTTTCTTT
d_gene: NA; j_gene: TRBJ2-3; abundance: NA; v_gene: TRBV12-3/TRBV12-4; CDR3aa: CASSKITDAQYF; CDR3nt: TGTGCCAGCAGCAAAATCACAGATGCGCAGTATTTT
d_gene: TRBD2; j_gene: TRBJ2-3; abundance: many; v_gene: TRBV20-1; CDR3aa: CTLLRGTDTQYF; CDR3nt: TGCACCTTGCTGCGGGGGACAGATACGCAGTATTTT
d_gene: NA; j_gene: TRBJ2-7; abundance: many; v_gene: TRBV3-1; CDR3aa: CASSQLYEQYF; CDR3nt: TGTGCCAGCAGCCAGTTGTACGAGCAGTACTTC
d_gene: NA; j_gene: TRBJ2-3; abundance: many; v_gene: TRBV29-1; CDR3aa: CSVEGPGRPKQYF; CDR3nt: TGCAGCGTTGAAGGTCCCGGCCGGCCGAAGCAGTATTTT
d_gene: TRBD2; j_gene: TRBJ2-7; abundance: NA; v_gene: TRBV4-1; CDR3aa: CASSQGGLAGLHEQYF; CDR3nt: TGCGCCAGCAGCCAAGGAGGACTAGCGGGACTACACGAGCAGTACTTC
d_gene: TRBD2; j_gene: TRBJ2-3; abundance: NA; v_gene: TRBV5-1; CDR3aa: CASSWKRDTDTQYF; CDR3nt: TGCGCCAGCAGCTGGAAGCGGGACACAGATACGCAGTATTTT
d_gene: NA; j_gene: TRBJ1-5; abundance: NA; v_gene: TRBV3-1; CDR3aa: CASSQLSSNQPQHF; CDR3nt: TGTGCCAGCAGCCAATTAAGCAGCAATCAGCCCCAGCATTTT
d_gene: NA; j_gene: TRBJ2-5; abundance: many; v_gene: TRBV29-1; CDR3aa: CSVGTNQETQYF; CDR3nt: TGCAGCGTTGGTACTAACCAAGAGACCCAGTACTTC
d_gene: TRBD2; j_gene: TRBJ2-5; abundance: NA; v_gene: TRBV9; CDR3aa: CASSYSGRALETQYF; CDR3nt: TGTGCCAGCAGCTATAGCGGGAGGGCCTTGGAGACCCAGTACTTC
d_gene: NA; j_gene: TRBJ2-1; abundance: few; v_gene: TRBV20-1; CDR3aa: CSARAPDNEQFF; CDR3nt: TGCAGTGCTAGAGCCCCAGACAATGAGCAGTTCTTC
d_gene: NA; j_gene: TRBJ2-3; abundance: NA; v_gene: TRBV6-6; CDR3aa: CASRITGGAPTDTQYF; CDR3nt: TGTGCCAGTCGAATTACTGGGGGGGCCCCCACAGATACGCAGTATTTT
d_gene: NA; j_gene: TRBJ2-5; abundance: few; v_gene: TRBV5-4; CDR3aa: CASSSLVGQETQYF; CDR3nt: TGTGCCAGCAGCTCTTTAGTGGGCCAAGAGACCCAGTACTTC
d_gene: NA; j_gene: TRBJ1-2; abundance: NA; v_gene: TRBV14; CDR3aa: CASSQERPGLGMRYGYTF; CDR3nt: TGTGCCAGCAGCCAAGAGCGCCCGGGACTAGGGATGCGGTATGGCTACACCTTC
d_gene: NA; j_gene: TRBJ1-4; abundance: NA; v_gene: TRBV7-9; CDR3aa: CASSLVSEKLFF; CDR3nt: TGTGCCAGCAGCTTAGTTAGCGAAAAACTGTTTTTT
d_gene: NA; j_gene: TRBJ2-5; abundance: NA; v_gene: TRBV6-1; CDR3aa: CASSERIRGETQYF; CDR3nt: TGTGCCAGCAGTGAAAGGATCCGAGGGGAGACCCAGTACTTC
d_gene: TRBD2; j_gene: TRBJ2-1; abundance: NA; v_gene: TRBV24-1; CDR3aa: CATSGYSGTSGRRNEQFF; CDR3nt: TGTGCCACCAGTGGATACTCCGGGACTAGCGGGAGGAGAAATGAGCAGTTCTTC
d_gene: NA; j_gene: TRBJ2-1; abundance: few; v_gene: TRBV5-1; CDR3aa: CASSLIGADPNEQFF; CDR3nt: TGCGCCAGCAGCTTAATTGGGGCAGATCCCAATGAGCAGTTCTTC
d_gene: TRBD1; j_gene: TRBJ1-2; abundance: NA; v_gene: TRBV6-1; CDR3aa: CASSERGGAGGINRDGYTF; CDR3nt: TGTGCCAGCAGTGAAAGAGGCGGGGCAGGGGGGATCAACCGGGATGGCTACACCTTC
d_gene: NA; j_gene: TRBJ2-7; abundance: few; v_gene: TRBV12-3/TRBV12-4; CDR3aa: CASSFYRRYEQYF; CDR3nt: TGTGCCAGCAGTTTCTACAGGCGCTACGAGCAGTACTTC
d_gene: TRBD1; j_gene: TRBJ1-2; abundance: few; v_gene: TRBV29-1; CDR3aa: CSAGDRGVDGYTF; CDR3nt: TGCAGCGCCGGTGACAGGGGCGTTGATGGCTACACCTTC
d_gene: NA; j_gene: TRBJ2-1; abundance: few; v_gene: TRBV6-1; CDR3aa: CASSQTGEGDEQFF; CDR3nt: TGTGCCAGCAGTCAGACAGGGGAGGGTGATGAGCAGTTCTTC
d_gene: NA; j_gene: TRBJ2-7; abundance: NA; v_gene: TRBV5-6; CDR3aa: CAGSYTRSQGSYEQYF; CDR3nt: TGTGCCGGCAGTTATACCCGCTCGCAAGGATCCTACGAGCAGTACTTC
d_gene: NA; j_gene: TRBJ1-6; abundance: few; v_gene: TRBV5-4; CDR3aa: CASSLRGDNSPLHF; CDR3nt: TGTGCCAGCAGCTTGAGGGGGGATAATTCACCCCTCCACTTT
d_gene: NA; j_gene: TRBJ2-3; abundance: NA; v_gene: TRBV5-1; CDR3aa: CASSLRQGPDTQYF; CDR3nt: TGCGCCAGCAGCTTGAGGCAGGGCCCAGATACGCAGTATTTT
d_gene: NA; j_gene: TRBJ2-3; abundance: NA; v_gene: TRBV29-1; CDR3aa: CSGSMGDTQYF; CDR3nt: TGCAGCGGTTCTATGGGGGATACGCAGTATTTT
d_gene: TRBD1; j_gene: TRBJ2-5; abundance: NA; v_gene: TRBV7-2; CDR3aa: CASSSDRESTYGQYF; CDR3nt: TGTGCCAGCAGCTCAGACAGGGAATCCACCTACGGGCAGTACTTC
d_gene: TRBD1; j_gene: TRBJ1-4; abundance: few; v_gene: TRBV6-6; CDR3aa: CASKDRGRNEKLFF; CDR3nt: TGTGCCAGCAAGGACAGGGGGCGGAATGAAAAACTGTTTTTT
d_gene: NA; j_gene: TRBJ2-3; abundance: NA; v_gene: TRBV5-1; CDR3aa: CASSLPPRGPHGDTQYF; CDR3nt: TGCGCCAGCAGCTTGCCGCCCCGCGGCCCCCACGGGGATACGCAGTATTTT
d_gene: NA; j_gene: TRBJ1-1; abundance: few; v_gene: TRBV20-1; CDR3aa: CSASLAAVRNTEAFF; CDR3nt: TGCAGTGCTTCCTTGGCCGCAGTAAGGAACACTGAAGCTTTCTTT
d_gene: NA; j_gene: TRBJ1-4; abundance: few; v_gene: TRBV9; CDR3aa: CASSVALRQASGEKLFF; CDR3nt: TGTGCCAGCAGCGTAGCTCTCCGGCAGGCAAGCGGGGAAAAACTGTTTTTT
d_gene: TRBD2; j_gene: TRBJ2-1; abundance: few; v_gene: TRBV15; CDR3aa: CATGRSWTSGKVYNEQFF; CDR3nt: TGTGCCACCGGCAGATCGTGGACTAGCGGGAAAGTCTACAATGAGCAGTTCTTC
d_gene: NA; j_gene: TRBJ1-2; abundance: few; v_gene: TRBV20-1; CDR3aa: CTLPSANYGYTF; CDR3nt: TGCACCTTACCTAGTGCAAACTATGGCTACACCTTC
d_gene: NA; j_gene: TRBJ1-2; abundance: few; v_gene: TRBV11-2; CDR3aa: CASSSSPRPEGYTF; CDR3nt: TGTGCCAGCAGCTCTTCCCCAAGACCGGAGGGCTACACCTTC
d_gene: TRBD2; j_gene: TRBJ2-3; abundance: few; v_gene: TRBV12-3/TRBV12-4; CDR3aa: CASSLIGGLMTDTQYF; CDR3nt: TGTGCCAGCAGTTTAATCGGGGGACTAATGACAGATACGCAGTATTTT
d_gene: NA; j_gene: TRBJ2-7; abundance: NA; v_gene: TRBV3-1; CDR3aa: CASSEDSYVYEQYF; CDR3nt: TGTGCCAGCAGCGAGGACTCCTACGTCTACGAGCAGTACTTC